One sample yielded the 17 T cell receptor beta chains listed below, sequenced in a study of CD8 T cells in ankylosing spondylitis. TCRdb re-analysed the 5' RACE reads in MiXCR, keeping a single row per CDR3 protein. The top ten clones hold 10% to 15% of a sample with about 130,000 distinct CDR3 sequences, over 6.5% of them seen once. Sequencing was done on a sample of blood, either unsorted or a sorted T cell fraction (not recorded which). Receptor source: a male donor with ankylosing spondylitis or in good health (not recorded which).

This clonotype has a count of ten or more. The chain employs TRBV6-1 and TRBJ2-7; 12 bases are a match to TRBD2. This CDR3 is 16 amino acids long. Looked up from germline, CDR1 is MNHNS and CDR2 is SASEGT. Trimming cost V 6 bases and J 3 bases; bases outside gene matches: 9. CDR3 in DNA: TGTGCCAGCAGCCTTCAGACTAGCGGGAGAGGCTACGAGCAGTACTTC. It is translated as CASSLQTSGRGYEQYF.

Many counts were recorded for this clonotype. The rearrangement links TRBV5-1 to TRBJ2-7; 9 positions agree with TRBD2. With 4 bases clipped from V and 3 bases from J, the junction kept 5 bases outside the gene matches. The length of the CDR3 is 14 residues. Germline lookup yields CDR1 SGHRS and CDR2 YFSETQ. The CDR3 nucleotides are TGCGCCAGCAGCAGCGCTAGCGGGATCTACGAGCAGTACTTC. Translation gives CASSSASGIYEQYF.

This clonotype was counted a few times. This chain links TRBV6-2 or TRBV6-3 with TRBJ1-5; 7 bases are shared with TRBD1. The CDR3 runs to 17 residues. The germline V gene has CDR1 MNHEY and CDR2 SVGEGT. The V and J ends lost 6 bases and 6 bases, in that order; junction bases with no gene match: 17. For the CDR3, the DNA is TGTGCCAGCAGACCAAACCTGACAGGGATTCGAGGTCAGCCCCAGCATTTT. Translating it yields CASRPNLTGIRGQPQHF.

This clonotype was observed many times. V gene TRBV5-1 combines with J gene TRBJ1-2; 11 bases are a match to TRBD1. V shed 4 bases, J shed 0 bases, and the junction held 11 bases outside the gene matches. CDR3 size: 18 residues. Germline CDR1 reads SGHRS; CDR2 reads YFSETQ. CDR3 sequence: CASSANPGTGGPNYGYTF. In nucleotides, the CDR3 is TGCGCCAGCAGCGCAAACCCCGGGACAGGGGGGCCTAACTATGGCTACACCTTC.

This clonotype was detected ten times or more. This chain joins TRBV6-2 or TRBV6-3 and TRBJ1-5; 8 bases align to TRBD1. The CDR3 runs 17 residues. Germline V gene lookup returns CDR1 MNHEY and CDR2 SVGEGT. With V trimmed by 5 bases and J by 13 bases, 22 bases remained unmatched. The CDR3 region has the DNA TGTGCCAGCAGTCCCGTTCGCAGGGGGCAACAACCCCGGCTTCAGCATTTT. Residues: CASSPVRRGQQPRLQHF.

This clonotype was counted many times. This chain connects TRBV7-2 to TRBJ1-6; 9 bases agree with TRBD1. This CDR3 has 14 amino acids. The V gene end was trimmed by 5 bases and the J gene end by 7 bases; junction bases not matched to a gene: 3. Germline-derived CDR1 and CDR2 are SGHTA and FQGNSA. The CDR3 nucleotides are TGTGCCAGCAGCACAGACAGGGGGAATTCACCCCTCCACTTT. Its translation is CASSTDRGNSPLHF.

This clonotype came up a few times. V usage is TRBV20-1 and J usage is TRBJ1-4, with TRBD1 matching over 9 bases. Germline CDR1 DFQATT, CDR2 SNEGSKA (reference sequence). This CDR3 has 14 amino acids. The CDR3 loop is CSATGGATNEKLFF. In nucleotides, the CDR3 is TGCAGCGCGACAGGGGGTGCAACTAATGAAAAACTGTTTTTT.

Turning to this clonotype: This sequence may be a read error, since a much larger clone differs from it by one base. The chain links TRBV7-3 to TRBJ2-2; D is perhaps TRBD2 (5 bases). Germline lookup yields CDR1 SGHTA and CDR2 FQGTGA. CDR3 length: 14 amino acids. The CDR3 DNA is TGTGCCAGCAGCCCACCTCCCGGCACCGGGGAGCTGTGTTTT. This translates into CASSPPPGTGELCF.

This clonotype was recorded at least ten times. This chain joins TRBV5-6 and TRBJ2-1, with D perhaps given as TRBD1 or TRBD2 (5 bases each). Trimming removed 0 bases at V and 0 bases at J, with 13 bases between. There are 17 residues in the CDR3. Germline assignment: CDR1 SGHDT and CDR2 YYEEEE. Written as DNA, the CDR3 is TGTGCCAGCAGCTTGGGTGGGGGACGTCGCTCCTACAATGAGCAGTTCTTC. It specifies CASSLGGGRRSYNEQFF.

About this clonotype itself: A much bigger clone sits one base away, suggesting this may be a read error. This rearrangement joins TRBV3-1 to TRBJ1-1; no clear D gene. V dropped 0 bases and J dropped 3 bases, with 5 bases sitting between them. The CDR3 sequence is 13 residues long. CDR1 and CDR2 from the germline V gene are LGHDT and YNNKEL (reference sequence). DNA of the CDR3: TGTGCCAGCAGCCAAGAAGGGTACACTGAAGCTTTCTTT. Its protein is CASSQEGYTEAFF.

This clonotype has just a few counts. This sequence joins TRBV12-3 or TRBV12-4 and TRBJ2-3; 8 bases are a match to TRBD2. J lost 4 bases, V lost 2 bases, and 5 bases had no gene match. This CDR3 has 15 amino acids. The CDR3 nucleotides read TGTGCCAGCAGTTTATGGGTAGCGGGGTCAGATACGCAGTATTTT. It codes for CASSLWVAGSDTQYF.

In its sample, this clonotype was seen many times. This rearrangement joins TRBV6-1 to TRBJ2-7; tentatively, D is TRBD1 (7 bases). Germline V gene data show CDR1 as MNHNS and CDR2 as SASEGT. CDR3 length: 14 residues. The V end was cut by 6 bases, the J end by 7 bases, with 19 bases between. The CDR3 nucleotides read TGTGCCAGCAGCAGCGACAGGGTAGGAGGGGAGCAGTACTTC. Translated: CASSSDRVGGEQYF.

This clonotype was seen repeatedly, ten times or more. This sequence joins TRBV24-1 and TRBJ2-1; 9 nucleotides match TRBD1. The trim removed 6 bases at V and 3 bases at J, leaving 5 bases unmatched. Germline V gene sequence: CDR1 KGHDR, CDR2 SFDVKD. This CDR3 has 15 amino acids. CDR3 loop: CATSSPGQGYNEQFF. The CDR3 DNA reads as TGTGCCACCAGTTCCCCGGGACAGGGCTACAATGAGCAGTTCTTC.

This clonotype appeared many times. This chain joins TRBV5-1 and TRBJ1-2, with D possibly TRBD1 on 5 matching bases. This CDR3 is 14 amino acids long. The ends were cut back, 2 bases at V and 3 bases at J, with 11 bases in the middle. Germline lookup yields CDR1 SGHRS and CDR2 YFSETQ. The CDR3 loop reads CASSLSGTDYGYTF. The CDR3 DNA reads TGCGCCAGCAGCTTATCAGGGACCGACTATGGCTACACCTTC.

This clonotype was recorded many times. The chain joins TRBV20-1 to TRBJ1-6; D gene ambiguous. The V gene's germline CDR1 is DFQATT and CDR2 SNEGSKA (reference sequence). The germline V and J ends were trimmed by 3 bases and 0 bases, with 18 bases remaining between them. This CDR3 is built from 18 residues. The CDR3 nucleotides are TGCAGTGCTAGCCCCGCGTTTGAGATGAGCTCCTATAATTCACCCCTCCACTTT. This gives the protein CSASPAFEMSSYNSPLHF.

This clonotype showed up many times. V and J are TRBV28 and TRBJ2-7; the match to TRBD2 covers 14 bases. The CDR3 contains 15 residues. The V gene's germline CDR1 is MDHEN and CDR2 SYDVKM. J lost 7 bases, V lost 5 bases, and 7 bases had no gene match. CDR3 bases: TGTGCCAGCAGTACCCCCGGACTAGCGGGAGGTGAGCAGTACTTC. Amino acids: CASSTPGLAGGEQYF.

Remarks on this clonotype: This may arise from a read error, as a much more abundant clone is one base away. The chain links TRBV7-2 to TRBJ2-1, with 7 bases lining up with TRBD2. Germline assignment: CDR1 SGHTA and CDR2 FQGNSA. The CDR3 spans 14 residues. With 7 bases clipped from V and 9 bases from J, the junction kept 12 bases outside the gene matches. CDR3 protein: CASTLTSRRFEQFF. In DNA, the CDR3 is TGTGCCAGCACCCTGACTAGCCGGAGATTTGAGCAGTTCTTC.